These T cell receptor beta chains were read from a single sample in a study of regulatory T cells in long-lasting Graves disease. TCRdb passed the multiplex PCR reads through MiXCR, listing each CDR3 protein once. The table records a few hundred thousand distinct CDR3 sequences, approximately 12% of them present only once. Separately, the same data were catalogued under a study of T cells in Graves' hyperthyroidism and ophthalmopathy.

The sample here was peripheral blood mononuclear cells (PBMCs), taken at new diagnosis, from a patient treated with antithyroid drugs. Every receptor here comes from a man aged 25 to 40 with Graves disease. Both conserved end residues are part of each CDR3. Each record gives: V gene, CDR3 protein.

>TRBV20-1
CSAREAAQGTEAFF
>TRBV5-1
CASSSVGDPQETQYF
>TRBV20-1
CSTNRGLNTEAFF
>TRBV2
CASSPRESNTEAFF
>TRBV6-1
CASRNAKAGGELFF
>TRBV12-3/TRBV12-4
CASSLAGIRWSELFF
>TRBV20-1
CSATQSGNEQFF
>TRBV12-5
CASGFAGLAGEGYNEQFF
>TRBV7-9
CAGIRGNTEAFF
>TRBV7-9
CATSGQGIQETQYF
>TRBV6-5
CASSYSWQGVEPQHF
>TRBV27
CASGGANNEKLFF
>TRBV15
CATSLRLAGVNEQFF
>TRBV20-1
CSAVTSSEQYF